Each of the 9 T cell receptor beta chains below was sequenced from the same sample in a study of PD-1 blockade in classical Hodgkin lymphoma. Profiling relied on immunoSEQ multiplex PCR, and the TCRdb table lists in-frame clones only, not all of them. The data hold about 58,000 clones, with more than 85% observed a single time. After autologous stem cell transplantation all patients relapsed, and prior brentuximab vedotin exposure differed between cohorts. Sequencing used peripheral blood mononuclear cells (PBMCs), obtained before the second cycle of nivolumab. These receptors came from a human donor with classical Hodgkin lymphoma.

This clone occurred once. V usage is TRBV7-9 and J usage is TRBJ2-7, with TRBD1 identical over 7 bases. The length of the CDR3 is 14 residues. Germline CDR1 is SEHNR and CDR2 is FQNEAQ (reference sequence). The trim removed 5 bases at V and 3 bases at J, leaving 7 bases unmatched. The CDR3 bases are TGTGCCAGCAGCCCCTGGGACAGACACTACGAGCAGTACTTC. Translation: CASSPWDRHYEQYF.

The chain has TRBV6-1 and TRBJ2-1; 12 bases fit TRBD2. Germline V gene data show CDR1 as MNHNS and CDR2 as SASEGT. J lost 8 bases, V lost 7 bases, and 3 bases had no gene match. The CDR3 loop spans 13 amino acids. CDR3 in amino acids: CASTLAGGDEQFF. CDR3 DNA sequence: TGTGCCAGCACACTAGCGGGGGGCGATGAGCAGTTCTTC.

The chain couples TRBV27 to TRBJ2-7; 9 bases fit TRBD1. V was clipped by 2 bases and J by 5 bases; unmatched bases: 4. This CDR3 is 14 amino acids long. The V gene's germline CDR1 is MNHEY and CDR2 SMNVEV (reference sequence). The CDR3 DNA reads TGTGCCAGCAGTTTAACAGGGGGCATAGACGAGCAGTACTTC. This translates into CASSLTGGIDEQYF.

The chain is built from TRBV4-2 and TRBJ2-5, with D possibly matching TRBD2 (5 bases). The CDR3 loop spans 14 amino acids. Germline V gene data show CDR1 as LGHNA and CDR2 as YNFKEQ. V was cut by 0 bases and J by 4 bases, with 9 bases left in between. DNA for the CDR3: TGTGCCAGCAGCCAAGATAGGCTAGCAGAGACCCAGTACTTC. This sequence encodes CASSQDRLAETQYF.

The sample holds one count of this clone. The gene calls are TRBV4-1 and TRBJ2-7; the match to TRBD1 covers 8 bases. CDR3 size: 15 residues. CDR1 MGHRA and CDR2 YSYEKL come from the germline V gene. With V trimmed by 5 bases and J by 4 bases, 10 bases remained unmatched. The CDR3 is CASSDPGQAFYEQYF. In DNA, the CDR3 is TGCGCCAGCAGCGATCCGGGACAGGCTTTTTACGAGCAGTACTTC.

The chain links TRBV29-1 to TRBJ1-4; TRBD1 matches 7 bases. In germline, CDR1 is SQVTM, CDR2 ANQGSEA. The CDR3 sequence is 12 residues long. V lost 4 bases to trimming and J lost 8 bases; unmatched junction nucleotides: 4. CDR3 protein: CSVGQGGEKLFF. In DNA form, the CDR3 reads TGCAGCGTTGGACAGGGCGGGGAAAAACTGTTTTTT.

The chain is built from TRBV7-9 and TRBJ1-2, with 8 positions matching TRBD1. The CDR3 has 16 amino acids. Germline V lookup: CDR1 SEHNR, CDR2 FQNEAQ (reference sequence). V was clipped by 5 bases and J by 2 bases; unmatched bases: 10. CDR3 nucleotides: TGTGCCAGCAGCCTTCGATTTCAGGGGGCCAACTATGGCTACACCTTC. This translates into CASSLRFQGANYGYTF.

The V and J genes are TRBV27 and TRBJ2-5; 16 nucleotides agree with TRBD2. Trimming took 5 bases from V and 4 from J; bases not matched to a gene: 7. Germline V gene sequence: CDR1 MNHEY, CDR2 SMNVEV (reference sequence). This CDR3 has 17 amino acids. The CDR3 nucleotides read TGTGCCAGCAGTCAGGGACTAGCGGGAGGGCCGGGAGAGACCCAGTACTTC. This encodes CASSQGLAGGPGETQYF.

This chain uses TRBV29-1 with TRBJ2-5; 7 positions agree with TRBD2. The germline gives CDR1 SQVTM, CDR2 ANQGSEA. The CDR3 covers 16 residues. The V segment lost 0 bases and the J segment 4 bases; nucleotides outside the gene matches: 11. The CDR3 DNA follows: TGCAGCGTTGAAGATCTAAGCGGGGAGGGCCGAGAGACCCAGTACTTC. Translating it yields CSVEDLSGEGRETQYF.